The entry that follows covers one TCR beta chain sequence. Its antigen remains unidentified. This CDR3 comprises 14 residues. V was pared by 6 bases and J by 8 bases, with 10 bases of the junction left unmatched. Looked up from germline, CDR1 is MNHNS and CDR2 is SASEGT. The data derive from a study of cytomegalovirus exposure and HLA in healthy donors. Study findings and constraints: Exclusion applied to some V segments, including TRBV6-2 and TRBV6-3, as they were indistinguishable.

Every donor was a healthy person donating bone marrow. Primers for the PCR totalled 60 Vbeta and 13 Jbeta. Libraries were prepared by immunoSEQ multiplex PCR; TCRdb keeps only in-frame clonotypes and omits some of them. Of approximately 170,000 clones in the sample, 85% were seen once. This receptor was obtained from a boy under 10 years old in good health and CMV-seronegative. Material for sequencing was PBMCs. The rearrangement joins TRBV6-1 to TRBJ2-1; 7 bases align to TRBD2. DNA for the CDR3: TGTGCCAGCAGCGACTACCCTCTAGCGGATGAGCAGTTCTTC. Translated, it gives CASSDYPLADEQFF.